Listed below are T cell receptor beta chains from one sample, sequenced in a study of cytomegalovirus exposure and HLA in healthy donors. Measured with immunoSEQ multiplex PCR; TCRdb has only the in-frame clones, and not every one. Of 55,000 to 80,000 clones listed, about 95% were seen once; the top ten hold less than 4%. Sequencing was carried out using PBMCs. These receptors originate from a man between 18 and 29 years old in good health and CMV-seronegative. The CDR3 runs from the conserved cysteine through the conserved F or W. The D gene is left open where the match is weak. For some rows the clone size is stated as once, few or many, or as a class when expanded; others skip it.

abundance,d_gene,j_gene,v_gene,CDR3nt,CDR3aa
-,-,TRBJ2-5,TRBV7-8,TGTGCCAGCAGCCTGGACAGTTTCCGAGGGACCCAGTACTTC,CASSLDSFRGTQYF
-,TRBD2,TRBJ2-5,TRBV6-5,TGTGCCAGCAGTTACTCCCTAGCGGGGGGCCAAGAGACCCAGTACTTC,CASSYSLAGGQETQYF
-,-,TRBJ2-1,TRBV27,TGTGCCAGCAGTTGGGGTCATCAAAGCGGTGAGCAGTTCTTC,CASSWGHQSGEQFF
-,-,TRBJ2-3,TRBV6-1,TGTGCCAGCAGAGGGGCAGATACGCAGTATTTT,CASRGADTQYF
-,-,TRBJ2-7,TRBV27,TGTGCCAGCAGTCTGGTTTGGGAGGCCGAGCAGTACTTC,CASSLVWEAEQYF
-,-,TRBJ2-7,TRBV13,TGTGCCAGCAGCCCGGGTCCTAAAAGCGACGAGCAGTACTTC,CASSPGPKSDEQYF
-,-,TRBJ1-1,TRBV2,TGTGCCAGCAGTGAGGGGCGGCAGAACACTGAAGCTTTCTTT,CASSEGRQNTEAFF
once,-,TRBJ2-7,TRBV9,TGTGCCAGCAGCGTAGGATGGGGGCCTGGGGAGCAGTACTTC,CASSVGWGPGEQYF
-,-,TRBJ1-1,TRBV6-6,TGTGCCAGCAGTTTCGACACTGAAGCTTTCTTT,CASSFDTEAFF
-,-,TRBJ2-2,TRBV14,TGTGCCAGCAGCCCCCTACAACGGGGAAAGAACACCGGGGAGCTGTTTTTT,CASSPLQRGKNTGELFF
-,-,TRBJ1-1,TRBV19,TGTGCCAGTAGTAAGCAAAACACTGAAGCTTTCTTT,CASSKQNTEAFF
-,-,TRBJ1-1,TRBV10-3,TGTGCCATCAGTGAGAACCATGGGGCAGGGATGGACACTGAAGCTTTCTTT,CAISENHGAGMDTEAFF
few,-,TRBJ1-2,TRBV15,TGTGCCACCTCACAAGTTCAGGGCTATGGCTACACCTTC,CATSQVQGYGYTF
-,-,TRBJ2-7,TRBV11-2,TGTGCCAGCAGCTTAGGAGCTGGCGAGCAGTACTTC,CASSLGAGEQYF
once,TRBD1,TRBJ1-5,TRBV5-4,TGTGCCAGCAGCTTGGGACAGGGTCAGCCCCAGCATTTT,CASSLGQGQPQHF
-,TRBD1,TRBJ2-3,TRBV28,TGTGCCAGCAGTTTCGGACAGGGGGGCACAGATACGCAGTATTTT,CASSFGQGGTDTQYF
once,-,TRBJ1-1,TRBV28,TGTGCCAGCAGTTTCCGGGTCTCGACAGGTTTCCTAAGTGCTTTCTTT,CASSFRVSTGFLSAFF
-,-,TRBJ2-3,TRBV19,TGTGCCAGTAGTTCACAGACAGAACACACAGATACGCAGTATTTT,CASSSQTEHTDTQYF
-,-,TRBJ1-1,TRBV9,TGTGCCAGCAGCGTAGCGGGACAGAACACTGAAGCTTTCTTT,CASSVAGQNTEAFF
-,-,TRBJ1-1,TRBV6-1,TGTGCCAGCAGTGAGACAGAGGGAGGGAGGGCAGAAGCTTTCTTT,CASSETEGGRAEAFF
-,TRBD1,TRBJ2-6,TRBV5-4,TGTGCCAGCAGCCATACGACAGGGAACTCTGGGGCCAACGTCCTGACTTTC,CASSHTTGNSGANVLTF
-,-,TRBJ2-7,TRBV6-5,TGTGCCAGCAGTTATCCTATTGACGAGCAGTACTTC,CASSYPIDEQYF